The 14 T cell receptor beta chains given below trace back to one sample, sequenced in a study of T cell clonotyping in hematopoietic cell transplantation. Here immunoSEQ multiplex PCR was the method, and the copy in TCRdb shows in-frame clones only, minus some. The sample has around 7,400 clones, around 96% seen once. The material sequenced was PBMCs, taken 30 days after allogeneic stem cell transplant. All receptors derive from a male patient aged 35-50 years who had an allogeneic stem cell transplant from a related donor, so the T cells may come from the graft donor. Some clones in this sample may be carry-over from other donors' samples.

V usage is TRBV29-1 and J usage is TRBJ2-2; 7 nucleotides agree with TRBD2. CDR1 SQVTM and CDR2 ANQGSEA come from the germline V gene. CDR3 length: 15 amino acids. The J segment lost 4 bases and the V segment lost 0 bases, leaving 5 bases of the junction unmatched. The CDR3 loop reads CSVEDRGVGTGELFF. The CDR3 DNA reads TGCAGCGTTGAAGATCGGGGGGTTGGCACCGGGGAGCTGTTTTTT.

The chain uses TRBV30 and TRBJ1-2; the D is unclear. Deletions cut 2 bases from V and 1 base from J, with 11 bases between. The CDR3 consists of 14 residues. The germline gives CDR1 GTSNPN, CDR2 SVGIG (reference sequence). The chain's CDR3 is CAWSKQAGNYGYTF. CDR3 sequence (DNA): TGTGCCTGGAGTAAGCAGGCGGGTAACTATGGCTACACCTTC.

V usage is TRBV10-3 and J usage is TRBJ2-2; D might be TRBD2 (5 bases). V was trimmed by 2 bases and J by 0 bases, leaving 13 bases between them. This CDR3 spans 17 amino acids. Germline CDR1 ENHRY, CDR2 SYGVKD. CDR3 sequence reads: CAISERSGIANTGELFF. CDR3 DNA sequence: TGTGCCATCAGTGAGCGTTCGGGGATTGCGAACACCGGGGAGCTGTTTTTT.

V is TRBV6-1 and J is TRBJ2-7, with a weak D call TRBD2 (6 bases). Trimming removed 4 bases at V and 1 base at J, with 14 bases between. The CDR3 runs to 15 residues. CDR1 is MNHNS and CDR2 is SASEGT in the germline V gene. The CDR3 bases are TGTGCCAGCAGTGCGGGGCTAGCGAATTCCTACGAGCAGTACTTC. Its protein is CASSAGLANSYEQYF.

The chain recombines TRBV28 with TRBJ1-5, with 7 bases that match TRBD1. V gave up 6 bases and J gave up 2 bases; unmatched junction bases: 1. In germline, CDR1 is MDHEN, CDR2 SYDVKM. The CDR3 runs to 13 residues. The CDR3 DNA sequence: TGTGCCAGCAGAACAGGGGGCAATCAGCCCCAGCATTTT. Protein sequence: CASRTGGNQPQHF.

This chain links TRBV10-3 with TRBJ1-2, with 8 bases fitting TRBD1. V shed 10 bases and J 5 bases; nucleotides not matched to a gene: 3. Germline CDR1 and CDR2: ENHRY and SYGVKD. The CDR3 runs to 11 residues. CDR3 amino acids: CATRGLYGYTF. CDR3 bases: TGTGCCACCAGGGGGCTGTATGGCTACACCTTC.

V and J are TRBV30 and TRBJ2-7; a possible D gene is TRBD2 (5 bases). V was pared by 1 base and J by 7 bases, with 8 bases between. Germline CDR1 and CDR2: GTSNPN and SVGIG (reference sequence). The CDR3 spans 11 residues. The CDR3: CAWSATGEQYF. DNA of the CDR3: TGTGCCTGGAGTGCGACGGGAGAGCAGTACTTC.

The V and J genes are TRBV10-3 and TRBJ1-1; a weak D match, TRBD1 (5 bases). The CDR3 contains 15 residues. The V gene's germline CDR1 is ENHRY and CDR2 SYGVKD. Trimming pared 2 bases from V and 6 bases from J, leaving 16 bases between. This CDR3 reads CAISERRGRSPEAFF. Here the CDR3 DNA reads TGTGCCATCAGTGAGCGGAGGGGACGTAGCCCTGAAGCTTTCTTT.

The chain recombines TRBV28 with TRBJ2-7; 7 nucleotides line up with TRBD1. Germline-derived CDR1 and CDR2 are MDHEN and SYDVKM. The CDR3 is 13 residues long. Trimming removed 7 bases from V and 2 bases from J; junction bases left unmatched: 5. As DNA, the CDR3 is TGTGCCAGCACGGGACAGTCGGCCTACGAGCAGTACTTC. Translation gives CASTGQSAYEQYF.

The rearrangement uses TRBV11-1 and TRBJ1-2; D is possibly TRBD1 (6 bases). The CDR3 is 13 amino acids. Trimming left V 4 bases short and J 3 bases short, with 9 bases between. Germline V CDR1 and CDR2: SGHAT, FQDESV (reference sequence). The CDR3 loop reads CASSSGVYYGYTF. The DNA for the CDR3 is TGTGCCAGCAGCTCAGGGGTATACTATGGCTACACCTTC.

CDR3 DNA sequence: TGTGCCAGTAGTATCCGGGTGGCGAACACCGGGGAGCTGTTTTTT. Its translation: CASSIRVANTGELFF. The chain combines TRBV19 with TRBJ2-2; no firm D call. The CDR3 has 15 residues. Trimming stripped 3 bases from V and 0 bases from J, with 8 bases between. Germline CDR1 and CDR2: LNHDA and SQIVND (reference sequence). Full variable domain (remainder filled in from reference TRBV19 and TRBJ2-2): DGGITQSPKYLFRKEGQNVTLSCEQNLNHDAMYWYRQDPGQGLRLIYYSQIVNDFQKGDIAEGYSVSREKKESFPLTVTSAQKNPTAFYLCASSIRVANTGELFFGEGSRLTVL.

The chain links TRBV25-1 to TRBJ1-2, with 7 bases lining up with TRBD1. The V gene's germline CDR1 is MGHDK and CDR2 SYGVNS. The V gene end was trimmed by 1 base and the J gene end by 6 bases; junction bases not matched to a gene: 11. The CDR3 is 16 residues long. Here the CDR3 DNA reads TGTGCCAGCAGTGAATTCCAGGGGGTCAGTCCGGATGGCTACACCTTC. Translation gives CASSEFQGVSPDGYTF.

This rearrangement joins TRBV30 to TRBJ1-5; 7 nucleotides agree with TRBD1. V lost 1 base, J lost 1 base, and 10 bases stayed unmatched. The CDR3 is 17 amino acids. Germline CDR1 and CDR2: GTSNPN and SVGIG (reference sequence). CDR3 coding DNA: TGTGCCTGGAGTGCGGGACAGAGGCCTCTGAGCAATCAGCCCCAGCATTTT. It encodes CAWSAGQRPLSNQPQHF.

The J gene is TRBJ1-1, the V gene TRBV4-1, with TRBD1 identical over 9 bases. CDR3 length: 15 amino acids. J gave up 5 bases and V 5 bases, and 9 bases lay outside the gene matches. The germline CDR1 and CDR2 sequences are MGHRA and YSYEKL. CDR3 in amino acids: CASSANPGTGTEAFF. CDR3 DNA: TGCGCCAGCAGCGCAAACCCCGGGACAGGGACTGAAGCTTTCTTT.